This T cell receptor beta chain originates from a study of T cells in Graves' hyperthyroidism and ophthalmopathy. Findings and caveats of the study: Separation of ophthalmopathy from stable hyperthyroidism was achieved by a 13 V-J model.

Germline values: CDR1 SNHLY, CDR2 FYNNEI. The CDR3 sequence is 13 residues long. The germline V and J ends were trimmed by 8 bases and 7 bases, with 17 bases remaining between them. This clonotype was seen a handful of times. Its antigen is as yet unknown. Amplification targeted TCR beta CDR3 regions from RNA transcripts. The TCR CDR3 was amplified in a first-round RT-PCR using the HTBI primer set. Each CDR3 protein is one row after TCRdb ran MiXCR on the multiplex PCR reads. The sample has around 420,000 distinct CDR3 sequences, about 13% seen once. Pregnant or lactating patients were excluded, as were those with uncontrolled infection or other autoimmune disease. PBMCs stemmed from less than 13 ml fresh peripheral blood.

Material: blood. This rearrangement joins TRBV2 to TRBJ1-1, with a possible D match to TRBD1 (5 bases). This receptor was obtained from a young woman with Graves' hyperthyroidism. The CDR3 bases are TGTGCCAGCGTATTAGCCAGGGACCGTGAAGCTTTCTTT. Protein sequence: CASVLARDREAFF.